This TCR beta chain was found in a study of radiation and T cells in renal cell carcinoma. Noted time point: blood 4 weeks post-SBRT, at nephrectomy. Treatment here: 15 Gy SBRT to primary tumor, nephrectomy 4 weeks later. Nephrectomy followed 15 Gy stereotactic body radiation by 4 weeks. Serial blood draws occurred at baseline and 2 and 4 weeks post-SBRT. Clones were read by immunoSEQ multiplex PCR, and TCRdb kept only the in-frame ones, dropping some. The sample shows 150,000 to 200,000 clones, about 87% of them seen only once. The study's findings and limits: In blood, top tumor clones expanded by 2 weeks, shrinking by 4. No pretreatment tumor biopsies were available for baseline clonotypes.

V was pared by 2 bases and J by 3 bases, with 9 bases of the junction left unmatched. This CDR3 region has 16 residues. Germline V gene lookup returns CDR1 SGHVS and CDR2 FQNEAQ. As concerns this clone: The antigen is unknown.

The V and J genes are TRBV7-8 and TRBJ2-5, with 7 bases identical to TRBD2. The source material was blood, sampled from a patient whose treatment included radiotherapy and nephrectomy. This sequence originates from a woman aged 45-60 years with renal cell carcinoma. CDR3 region: CASSLIRGLAEETQYF. In DNA form, the CDR3 reads TGTGCCAGCAGCTTAATCCGTGGGCTAGCGGAAGAGACCCAGTACTTC.